Listed here are 26 T cell receptor beta chains from one sample, sequenced in a study of T cell responses to AZD1222 COVID-19 vaccine. Assay used: immunoSEQ multiplex PCR; TCRdb lists only in-frame clones, some missing. The table has about 120,000 clones, around 93% seen once. The sample here was peripheral blood, taken on day 0 of AZD1222 vaccination. The receptors originated from an adult in good health.

The J gene is TRBJ2-5, the V gene TRBV2, with a weak D call TRBD1 (6 bases). V lost 3 bases and J 2 bases, leaving 13 bases between the germline ends. The CDR3 loop spans 15 amino acids. Germline V gives CDR1 SNHLY, CDR2 FYNNEI. CDR3 amino acids: CASSDPGQMQETQYF. In DNA, the CDR3 is TGTGCCAGCAGTGATCCGGGACAAATGCAAGAGACCCAGTACTTC.

The chain carries TRBV7-6 and TRBJ2-2; 11 bases are a match to TRBD2. The junction had 4 bases not matched to a gene; V was cut back by 1 base and J by 0 bases. CDR1 is SGHVS and CDR2 is FNYEAQ in the germline V gene. There are 18 residues in the CDR3. The CDR3 protein is CASSLEPSGGSNTGELFF. For the CDR3, the DNA is TGTGCCAGCAGCTTAGAGCCTAGCGGGGGGTCGAACACCGGGGAGCTGTTTTTT.

This rearrangement joins TRBV7-2 to TRBJ2-7; 12 bases are a match to TRBD2. Trimming at V came to 7 bases and at J to 5 bases, leaving 9 bases not matched to a gene. This CDR3 is built from 15 residues. Germline-derived CDR1 and CDR2 are SGHTA and FQGNSA. CDR3 nucleotides: TGTGCCAGCACCACCCCGACTAGCGGGAGCAACGAGCAGTACTTC. Protein product: CASTTPTSGSNEQYF. The variable domain in full, with the rest retrieved from reference TRBV7-2 and TRBJ2-7, is GAGVSQSPSNKVTEKGKDVELRCDPISGHTALYWYRQSLGQGLEFLIYFQGNSAPDKSGLPSDRFSAERTGGSVSTLTIQRTQQEDSAVYLCASTTPTSGSNEQYFGPGTRLTVT.

This chain connects TRBV12-3 or TRBV12-4 to TRBJ2-1; D call uncertain. The CDR3 length is 13 residues. The germline V and J ends were trimmed by 4 bases and 5 bases, with 9 bases remaining between them. The chain's CDR3 is CASSSTNNNEQFF. The DNA for the CDR3 is TGTGCCAGCAGTTCAACCAACAACAATGAGCAGTTCTTC.

The V gene is TRBV5-4, the J gene TRBJ2-1; 8 bases are a match to TRBD2. The CDR3 length is 16 residues. Germline CDR1 SGHNT, CDR2 YYREEE (reference sequence). V lost 3 bases to trimming and J lost 4 bases; unmatched junction nucleotides: 9. The CDR3 protein is CASSWRGGGSYNEQFF. As DNA, the CDR3 is TGTGCCAGCAGCTGGCGGGGCGGGGGGTCTTACAATGAGCAGTTCTTC.

CDR3 bases: TGTGCCAGCAGCCCGACTAGCGTATCCTACGAGCAGTACTTC. It is translated as CASSPTSVSYEQYF. The genes are TRBV6-6 and TRBJ2-7; 8 bases line up with TRBD2. The CDR3 loop spans 14 amino acids. V trimming: 6 bases; J trimming: 1 base; junction bases outside the gene matches: 5. The germline V gene encodes CDR1 MNHNY and CDR2 SVGAGI (reference sequence).

The CDR3 nucleotides are TGTGCCAGCAGCCCTATAGAACGGCGGGGGGCCTACGAGCAGTACTTC. It specifies CASSPIERRGAYEQYF. This rearrangement joins TRBV11-2 to TRBJ2-7; 8 bases agree with TRBD2. The CDR3 spans 16 residues. The germline V gene encodes CDR1 SGHAT and CDR2 FQNNGV. The ends lost 5 bases at V and 2 bases at J; junction bases unmatched: 11.

This clone appeared a few times. The chain links TRBV7-2 to TRBJ1-2; D call uncertain. Germline-derived CDR1 and CDR2 are SGHTA and FQGNSA. Trimming cost V 2 bases and J 2 bases, with 15 bases left between them. The CDR3 extends over 16 amino acids. The CDR3 spells CASSLTSGRVNYGYTF. The CDR3 region has the DNA TGTGCCAGCAGCTTAACATCGGGAAGAGTAAACTATGGCTACACCTTC.

This rearrangement joins TRBV9 to TRBJ1-2, with 8 bases aligning to TRBD1. The CDR3 loop spans 16 amino acids. Trimming took 0 bases from V and 6 from J; bases not matched to a gene: 10. Germline values: CDR1 SGDLS, CDR2 YYNGEE. The CDR3 sequence: CASSVVPSTGGNGYTF. The CDR3 DNA reads TGTGCCAGCAGCGTAGTACCCTCCACAGGGGGTAATGGCTACACCTTC.

This chain links TRBV7-8 with TRBJ1-2; no definite D call. V was cut by 5 bases and J by 7 bases, with 14 bases left in between. Per germline, CDR1 SGHVS and CDR2 FQNEAQ. This CDR3 has 13 amino acids. The CDR3 DNA follows: TGTGCCAGCAGCCCCGACGGGCTGCTTGGCTACACCTTC. Translated: CASSPDGLLGYTF.

The V and J genes are TRBV7-9 and TRBJ1-1; no clear D. The length of the CDR3 is 10 residues. V gave up 4 bases and J gave up 8 bases, with 5 bases separating them. Looked up from germline, CDR1 is SEHNR and CDR2 is FQNEAQ (reference sequence). The CDR3, as DNA: TGTGCCAGCAGCTCCATAGAAGCTTTCTTT. Protein: CASSSIEAFF.

This chain links TRBV11-2 with TRBJ2-7; D could derive from TRBD1 or TRBD2 (5 bases each). CDR3 length equals 14 residues. The germline V gene encodes CDR1 SGHAT and CDR2 FQNNGV. V was cut by 1 base and J by 1 base, with 8 bases left in between. Here the CDR3 reads CASSLAGASYEQYF. The CDR3 nucleotides read TGTGCCAGCAGCTTAGCCGGGGCGTCCTACGAGCAGTACTTC.

This clone has more than one count but fewer than ten. The chain is built from TRBV19 and TRBJ1-1, with D unresolved. Per the germline V gene, CDR1 is LNHDA and CDR2 is SQIVND (reference sequence). The V end was cut by 3 bases, the J end by 0 bases, with 14 bases between. The CDR3 consists of 16 residues. CDR3 in amino acids: CASSIARRSLNTEAFF. The CDR3, as DNA: TGTGCCAGTAGTATTGCGAGACGGAGTTTGAACACTGAAGCTTTCTTT.

This rearrangement joins TRBV13 to TRBJ1-1; D is perhaps TRBD1 (6 bases). The CDR3 has 15 amino acids. Trimming cost V 2 bases and J 5 bases, with 15 bases left between them. Germline-derived CDR1 and CDR2 are PRHDT and FYEKMQ (reference sequence). This CDR3 reads CASSLYQGQVTEAFF. CDR3 DNA: TGTGCCAGCAGCTTATATCAGGGGCAGGTGACTGAAGCTTTCTTT.

This clone was seen only once. The chain employs TRBV9 and TRBJ1-4; TRBD1 matches 9 bases. The CDR3 length is 16 residues. Germline V gives CDR1 SGDLS, CDR2 YYNGEE. V was clipped by 4 bases and J by 5 bases; unmatched bases: 9. DNA of the CDR3: TGTGCCAGCAGCCCTGCCCGGACAGGGGCAAATGAAAAACTGTTTTTT. As protein: CASSPARTGANEKLFF.

The rearrangement links TRBV19 to TRBJ1-1, with 9 bases matching TRBD1. The germline gives CDR1 LNHDA, CDR2 SQIVND (reference sequence). The CDR3 totals 14 residues. The ends lost 5 bases at V and 5 bases at J; junction bases unmatched: 6. The DNA of the CDR3 is TGTGCCAGTAGTCAACAGGGGGCCGAGACTGAAGCTTTCTTT. Translation: CASSQQGAETEAFF.

The chain combines TRBV18 with TRBJ2-7, with TRBD2 matching over 9 bases. CDR3 length: 16 amino acids. Per the germline V gene, CDR1 is KGHSH and CDR2 is LQKENI. V lost 4 bases to trimming and J lost 2 bases; unmatched junction nucleotides: 9. CDR3 residues: CASSQQGGGAPYEQYF. CDR3 DNA: TGTGCCAGCTCACAACAGGGCGGGGGGGCCCCCTACGAGCAGTACTTC.

The chain employs TRBV5-1 and TRBJ2-4; TRBD2 is a possible D gene (5 bases). CDR3 length: 16 amino acids. Per germline, CDR1 SGHRS and CDR2 YFSETQ. V was trimmed by 4 bases and J by 0 bases, leaving 14 bases between them. The chain's CDR3 is CASSIGPGLAKNIQYF. CDR3 sequence (DNA): TGCGCCAGCAGCATTGGGCCGGGATTAGCCAAAAACATTCAGTACTTC.

The DNA for the CDR3 is TGTGCCAGCAGTTTAGTAATGGGGGGGAATGGCTACACCTTC. Protein sequence: CASSLVMGGNGYTF. The chain links TRBV28 to TRBJ1-2; tentative D call: TRBD1 (5 bases). V was trimmed by 2 bases and J by 6 bases, leaving 13 bases between them. There are 14 residues in the CDR3. The germline V gene has CDR1 MDHEN and CDR2 SYDVKM.

CDR3 region: CASSSGTSGGPRTDTQYF. For the CDR3, the DNA is TGTGCCAGTAGTTCCGGGACTAGCGGGGGGCCGCGCACAGATACGCAGTATTTT. J is TRBJ2-3 and V is TRBV19; 15 bases align to TRBD2. Germline CDR1 LNHDA, CDR2 SQIVND (reference sequence). There are 18 residues in the CDR3. Trimming at V came to 5 bases and at J to 1 base, leaving 7 bases not matched to a gene.

The chain links TRBV10-1 to TRBJ2-1; 7 positions match TRBD2. Germline CDR1 reads WNHNN; CDR2 reads SYGVQD (reference sequence). With V trimmed by 2 bases and J by 1 base, 5 bases remained unmatched. There are 16 residues in the CDR3. In DNA form, the CDR3 reads TGCGCCAGCAGTGAGCAATCTAGCGGATCCTACAATGAGCAGTTCTTC. Translation gives CASSEQSSGSYNEQFF.

The V gene is TRBV3-1 (or the pseudogene TRBV3-2), the J gene TRBJ1-2; D is perhaps TRBD1 (6 bases). The CDR3 runs 16 residues. Germline CDR1 LGHDT, CDR2 YNNKEL (reference sequence). Trimming shortened V by 5 bases and J by 4 bases, and 20 bases separated the two germline ends. CDR3 amino acids: CASSCPRCQGTYGYTF. The DNA for the CDR3 is TGTGCCAGCAGCTGCCCGCGGTGTCAGGGGACCTATGGCTACACCTTC.

The chain joins TRBV9 to TRBJ1-6, with 9 bases matching TRBD1. After removal of 0 bases from V and 5 bases from J, the junction contained 3 bases not matched to a gene. The CDR3 has 16 residues. From germline, CDR1 is SGDLS and CDR2 YYNGEE. The CDR3 loop is CASSVARDRDNSPLHF. CDR3 nucleotide sequence: TGTGCCAGCAGCGTAGCTCGGGACAGGGATAATTCACCCCTCCACTTT.

The V call is TRBV30, the J call TRBJ1-2; D not certain. The CDR3 has 13 residues. V lost 4 bases to trimming and J lost 5 bases, with 14 bases between them. Germline V gene lookup returns CDR1 GTSNPN and CDR2 SVGIG (reference sequence). For the CDR3, the DNA is TGTGCCTGGATGAGGCGGAGCCTTTATGGCTACACCTTC. Residues: CAWMRRSLYGYTF.

The V call is TRBV10-1, the J call TRBJ2-1, with D hard to call. Germline CDR1 and CDR2: WNHNN and SYGVQD (reference sequence). This CDR3 region has 11 residues. With 5 bases removed from V and 8 bases from J, the gap between germline ends came to 7 bases. The chain's CDR3 is CASSLGDEQFF. Here the CDR3 DNA reads TGCGCCAGCAGTCTTGGGGATGAGCAGTTCTTC.

This chain joins TRBV27 and TRBJ1-2; D is undetermined. Per germline, CDR1 MNHEY and CDR2 SMNVEV (reference sequence). The CDR3 consists of 13 residues. V lost 2 bases and J 5 bases, leaving 9 bases between the germline ends. The chain's CDR3 is CASSLGVFYGYTF. The CDR3 nucleotides are TGTGCCAGCAGTTTAGGAGTGTTTTATGGCTACACCTTC.